This T cell receptor (beta chain) was recorded in a study of CD8 T cells in ankylosing spondylitis. The CDR3 is 13 residues long. The V and J ends lost 7 bases and 4 bases respectively, with 13 bases between them. This clonotype was observed many times. Its antigen is as yet unknown. Whole-study results and caveats: Roughly eight highly homologous variants made up a TCR beta motif that seemed to typify ankylosing spondylitis blood. Earlier reports found some motif variants in synovial fluid and blood in reactive arthritis.

MiXCR, applied by TCRdb to the 5' RACE reads, yields one record per CDR3 protein. This sample has roughly 160,000 distinct CDR3 sequences; roughly 10% occur once, and the top ten carry roughly 28%. The clonotype was recovered from a male donor with ankylosing spondylitis or in good health (not recorded which). Specimen: blood, either unsorted or a sorted T cell fraction (not recorded which). The chain uses TRBV12-3 or TRBV12-4 and TRBJ1-2; maybe TRBD1 (6 bases). Here the CDR3 DNA reads TGTGCCAGCAAGTTGGGGGCCTCCTATGGCTACACCTTC. Its protein is CASKLGASYGYTF.